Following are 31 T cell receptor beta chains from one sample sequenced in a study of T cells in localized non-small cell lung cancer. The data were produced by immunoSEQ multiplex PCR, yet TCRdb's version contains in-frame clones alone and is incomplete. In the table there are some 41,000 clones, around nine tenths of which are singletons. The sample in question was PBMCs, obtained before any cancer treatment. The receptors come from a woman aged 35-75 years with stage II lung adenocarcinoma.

The CDR3 here is CASSLPGASYNSPLHF. In nucleotides, the CDR3 is TGTGCCAGCTCACTCCCAGGGGCCTCCTATAATTCACCCCTCCACTTT. V usage is TRBV18 and J usage is TRBJ1-6; possible D gene TRBD1, 6 bases. With 4 bases removed from V and 0 bases from J, the gap between germline ends came to 10 bases. Germline V gene sequence: CDR1 KGHSH, CDR2 LQKENI. This CDR3 region has 16 residues. Drawing the rest from reference TRBV18 and TRBJ1-6, the complete variable domain is NAGVMQNPRHLVRRRGQEARLRCSPMKGHSHVYWYRQLPEEGLKFMVYLQKENIIDESGMPKERFSAEFPKEGPSILRIQQVVRGDSAAYFCASSLPGASYNSPLHFGNGTRLTVT.

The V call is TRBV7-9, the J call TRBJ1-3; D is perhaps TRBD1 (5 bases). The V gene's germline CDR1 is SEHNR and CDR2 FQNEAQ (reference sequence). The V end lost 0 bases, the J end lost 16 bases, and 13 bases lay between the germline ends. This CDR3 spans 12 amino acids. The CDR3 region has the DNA TGTGCCAGCAGCTTAGCTGGTGACAGATTTTATTTT. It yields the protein CASSLAGDRFYF. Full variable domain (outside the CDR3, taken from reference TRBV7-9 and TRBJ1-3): DTGVSQNPRHKITKRGQNVTFRCDPISEHNRLYWYRQTLGQGPEFLTYFQNEAQLEKSRLLSDRFSAERPKGSFSTLEIQRTEQGDSAMYLCASSLAGDRFYFGEGSWLTVV.

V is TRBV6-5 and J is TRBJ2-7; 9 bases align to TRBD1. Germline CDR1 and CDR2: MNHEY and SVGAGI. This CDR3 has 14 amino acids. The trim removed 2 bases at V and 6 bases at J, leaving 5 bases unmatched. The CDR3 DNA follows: TGTGCCAGCAGTTACCGGGGACAGGGTAGCGAGCAGTACTTC. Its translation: CASSYRGQGSEQYF.

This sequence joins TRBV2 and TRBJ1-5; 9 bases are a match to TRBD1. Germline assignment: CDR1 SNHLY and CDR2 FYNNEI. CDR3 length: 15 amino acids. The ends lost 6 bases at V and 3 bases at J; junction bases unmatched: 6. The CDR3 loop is CASSRDRVINQPQHF. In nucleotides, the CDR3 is TGTGCCAGCAGCCGGGACAGGGTGATCAATCAGCCCCAGCATTTT.

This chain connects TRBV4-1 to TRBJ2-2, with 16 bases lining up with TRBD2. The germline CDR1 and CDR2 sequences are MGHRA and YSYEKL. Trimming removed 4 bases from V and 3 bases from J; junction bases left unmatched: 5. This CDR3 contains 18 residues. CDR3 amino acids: CASSRGTSGRADTGELFF. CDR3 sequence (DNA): TGCGCCAGCAGCCGGGGGACTAGCGGGAGGGCGGACACCGGGGAGCTGTTTTTT.

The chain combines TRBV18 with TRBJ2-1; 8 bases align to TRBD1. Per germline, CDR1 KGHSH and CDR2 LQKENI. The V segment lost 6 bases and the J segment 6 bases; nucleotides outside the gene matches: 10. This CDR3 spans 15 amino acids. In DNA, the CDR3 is TGTGCCAGCTCGTTCCAGGGGGCGCTTACCAATGAGCAGTTCTTC. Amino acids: CASSFQGALTNEQFF.

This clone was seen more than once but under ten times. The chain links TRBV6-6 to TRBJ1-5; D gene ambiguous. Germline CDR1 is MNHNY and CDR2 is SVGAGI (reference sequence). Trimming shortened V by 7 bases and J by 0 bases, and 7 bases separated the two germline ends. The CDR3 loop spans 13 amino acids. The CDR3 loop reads CASTRNSNQPQHF. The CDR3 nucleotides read TGTGCCAGCACCCGGAATAGCAATCAGCCCCAGCATTTT.

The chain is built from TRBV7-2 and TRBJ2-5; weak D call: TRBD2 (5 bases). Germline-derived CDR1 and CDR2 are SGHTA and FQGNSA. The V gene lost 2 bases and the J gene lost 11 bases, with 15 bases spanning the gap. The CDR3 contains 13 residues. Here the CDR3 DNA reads TGTGCCAGCAGCTTATCGGTGACTAACGGGCAGTACTTC. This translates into CASSLSVTNGQYF.

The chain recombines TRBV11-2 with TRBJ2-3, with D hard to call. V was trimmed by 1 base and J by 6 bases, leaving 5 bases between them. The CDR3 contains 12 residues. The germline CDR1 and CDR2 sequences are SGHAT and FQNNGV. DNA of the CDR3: TGTGCCAGCAGCTTAGTAGGGGATACGCAGTATTTT. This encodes CASSLVGDTQYF.

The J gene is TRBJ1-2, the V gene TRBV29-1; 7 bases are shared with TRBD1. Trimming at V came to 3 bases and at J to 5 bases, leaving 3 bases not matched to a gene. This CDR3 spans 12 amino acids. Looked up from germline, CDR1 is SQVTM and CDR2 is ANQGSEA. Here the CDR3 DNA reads TGCAGCGTTGACAGGGGGAGATATGGCTACACCTTC. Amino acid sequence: CSVDRGRYGYTF.

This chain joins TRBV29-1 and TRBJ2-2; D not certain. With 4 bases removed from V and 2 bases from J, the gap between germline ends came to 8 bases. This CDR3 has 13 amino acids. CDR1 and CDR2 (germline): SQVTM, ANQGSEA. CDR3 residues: CSVANTNTGELFF. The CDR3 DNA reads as TGCAGCGTTGCCAATACCAACACCGGGGAGCTGTTTTTT.

The CDR3, as DNA: TGTGCCAGCAGTTACAGTCAGGTTAACACTGAAGCTTTCTTT. Residues: CASSYSQVNTEAFF. The chain combines TRBV6-6 with TRBJ1-1; D is unresolved. This CDR3 is 14 amino acids long. The V end was cut by 2 bases, the J end by 2 bases, with 9 bases between. Germline CDR1 is MNHNY and CDR2 is SVGAGI (reference sequence).

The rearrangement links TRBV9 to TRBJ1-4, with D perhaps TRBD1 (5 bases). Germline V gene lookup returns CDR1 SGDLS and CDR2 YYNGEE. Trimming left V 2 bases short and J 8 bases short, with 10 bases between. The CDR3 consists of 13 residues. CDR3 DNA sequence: TGTGCCAGCAGCGTCCAAGAGGGGGAAAAACTGTTTTTT. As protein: CASSVQEGEKLFF.

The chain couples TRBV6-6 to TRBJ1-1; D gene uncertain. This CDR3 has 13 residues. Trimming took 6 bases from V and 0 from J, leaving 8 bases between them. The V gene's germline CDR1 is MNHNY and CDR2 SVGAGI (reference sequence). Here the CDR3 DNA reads TGTGCCAGCAGCTATAGGGTGAACACTGAAGCTTTCTTT. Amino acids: CASSYRVNTEAFF.

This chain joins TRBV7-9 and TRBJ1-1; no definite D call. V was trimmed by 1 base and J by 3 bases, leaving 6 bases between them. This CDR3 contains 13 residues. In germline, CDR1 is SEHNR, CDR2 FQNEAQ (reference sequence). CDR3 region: CASSLVGDTEAFF. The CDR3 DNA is TGTGCCAGCAGCTTAGTCGGGGACACTGAAGCTTTCTTT.

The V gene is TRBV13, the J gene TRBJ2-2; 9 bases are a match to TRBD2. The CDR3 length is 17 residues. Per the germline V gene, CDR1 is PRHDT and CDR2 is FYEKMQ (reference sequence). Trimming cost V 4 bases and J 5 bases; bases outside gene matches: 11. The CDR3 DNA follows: TGTGCCAGCAGCTCCCCCGTGAGTAGCGGGAGAACCGGGGAGCTGTTTTTT. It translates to CASSSPVSSGRTGELFF.

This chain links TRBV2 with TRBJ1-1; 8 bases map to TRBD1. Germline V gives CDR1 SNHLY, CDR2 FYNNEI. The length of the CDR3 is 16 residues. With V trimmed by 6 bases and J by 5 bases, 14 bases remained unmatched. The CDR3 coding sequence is TGTGCCAGCAGACCCCAGGGGGCGCGGGTGGGAACTGAAGCTTTCTTT. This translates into CASRPQGARVGTEAFF.

The CDR3 DNA reads TGTGCCAGCTCACCAAGAGAGCTCCTTACGCAGTATTTT. It yields the protein CASSPRELLTQYF. The chain carries TRBV18 and TRBJ2-3; D unresolved. Trimming left V 2 bases short and J 8 bases short, with 11 bases between. The CDR3 covers 13 residues. Per germline, CDR1 KGHSH and CDR2 LQKENI.

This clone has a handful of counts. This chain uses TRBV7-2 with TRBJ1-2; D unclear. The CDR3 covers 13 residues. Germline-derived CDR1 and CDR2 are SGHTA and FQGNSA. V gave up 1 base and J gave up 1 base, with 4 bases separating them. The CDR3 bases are TGTGCCAGCAGCTTAGGGCATAACTATGGCTACACCTTC. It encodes CASSLGHNYGYTF.

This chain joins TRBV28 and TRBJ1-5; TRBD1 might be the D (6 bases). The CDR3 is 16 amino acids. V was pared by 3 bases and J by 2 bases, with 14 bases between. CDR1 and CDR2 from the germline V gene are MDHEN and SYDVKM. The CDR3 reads CASSLGGGFGNQPQHF. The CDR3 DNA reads TGTGCCAGCAGTTTGGGGGGCGGGTTCGGCAATCAGCCCCAGCATTTT.

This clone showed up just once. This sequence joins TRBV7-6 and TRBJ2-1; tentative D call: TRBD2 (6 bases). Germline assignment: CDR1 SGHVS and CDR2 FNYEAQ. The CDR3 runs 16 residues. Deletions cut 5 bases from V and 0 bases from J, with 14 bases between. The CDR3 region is CASSDPSAGSYNEQFF. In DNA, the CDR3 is TGTGCCAGCAGCGACCCTAGCGCGGGCTCCTACAATGAGCAGTTCTTC.

The CDR3, as DNA: TGTGCCAGCAGCGTAGACGGTGGGGGGGGAACAGATACGCAGTATTTT. Amino acids: CASSVDGGGGTDTQYF. The chain combines TRBV9 with TRBJ2-3, with 7 bases matching TRBD2. After removal of 0 bases from V and 3 bases from J, the junction contained 7 bases not matched to a gene. Germline V CDR1 and CDR2: SGDLS, YYNGEE. The CDR3 is 16 amino acids.

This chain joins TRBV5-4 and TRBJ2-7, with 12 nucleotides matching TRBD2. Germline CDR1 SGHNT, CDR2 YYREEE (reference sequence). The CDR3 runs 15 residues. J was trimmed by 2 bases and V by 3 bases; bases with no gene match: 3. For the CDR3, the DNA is TGTGCCAGCAGCTCTAGGACTAGCGGGGCCTACGAGCAGTACTTC. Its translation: CASSSRTSGAYEQYF.

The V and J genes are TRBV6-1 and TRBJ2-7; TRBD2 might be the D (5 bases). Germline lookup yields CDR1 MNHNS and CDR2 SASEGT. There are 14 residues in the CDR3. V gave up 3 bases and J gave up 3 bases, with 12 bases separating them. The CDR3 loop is CASSDRGINYEQYF. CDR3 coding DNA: TGTGCCAGCAGTGATCGGGGAATCAACTACGAGCAGTACTTC.

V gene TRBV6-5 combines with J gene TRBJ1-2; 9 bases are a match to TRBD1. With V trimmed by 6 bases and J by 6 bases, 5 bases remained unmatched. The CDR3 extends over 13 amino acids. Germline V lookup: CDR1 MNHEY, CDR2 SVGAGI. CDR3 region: CASRLGQGNGYTF. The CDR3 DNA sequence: TGTGCCAGCAGACTAGGACAGGGGAATGGCTACACCTTC.

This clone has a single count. CDR3 bases: TGTGCCAGCAGCTCGGGCCGGGACCTCTCCTACGAGCAGTACTTC. Its protein product is CASSSGRDLSYEQYF. The chain carries TRBV5-4 and TRBJ2-7; D could derive from TRBD1 or TRBD2 (5 bases each). V was trimmed by 3 bases and J by 0 bases, leaving 13 bases between them. This CDR3 region has 15 residues. Germline V gene data show CDR1 as SGHNT and CDR2 as YYREEE (reference sequence).

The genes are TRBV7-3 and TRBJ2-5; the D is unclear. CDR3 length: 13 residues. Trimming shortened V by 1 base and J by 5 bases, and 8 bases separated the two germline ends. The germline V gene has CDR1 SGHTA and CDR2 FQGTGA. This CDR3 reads CASSLSFRETQYF. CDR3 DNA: TGTGCCAGCAGCTTAAGTTTTAGGGAGACCCAGTACTTC.

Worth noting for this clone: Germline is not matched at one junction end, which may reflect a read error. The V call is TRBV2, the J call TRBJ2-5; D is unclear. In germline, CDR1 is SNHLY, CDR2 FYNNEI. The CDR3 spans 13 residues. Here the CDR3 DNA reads TGTGCCAGCATTGAAGGACGCCAAGAGACCCAGTACTTC. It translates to CASIEGRQETQYF.

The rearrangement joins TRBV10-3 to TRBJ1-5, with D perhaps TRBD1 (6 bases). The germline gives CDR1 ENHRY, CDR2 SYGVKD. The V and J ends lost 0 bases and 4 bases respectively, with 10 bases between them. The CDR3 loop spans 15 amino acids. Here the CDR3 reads CAISESGAGNQPQHF. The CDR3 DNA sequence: TGTGCCATCAGTGAGTCGGGGGCAGGGAATCAGCCCCAGCATTTT.

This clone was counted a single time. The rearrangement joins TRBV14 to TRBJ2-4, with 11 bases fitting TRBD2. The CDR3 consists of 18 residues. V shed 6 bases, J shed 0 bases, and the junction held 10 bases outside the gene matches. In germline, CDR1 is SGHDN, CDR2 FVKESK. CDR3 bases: TGTGCCAGCAGGCCCGGGACTAGCGGCCCACTAGCCAAAAACATTCAGTACTTC. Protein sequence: CASRPGTSGPLAKNIQYF.

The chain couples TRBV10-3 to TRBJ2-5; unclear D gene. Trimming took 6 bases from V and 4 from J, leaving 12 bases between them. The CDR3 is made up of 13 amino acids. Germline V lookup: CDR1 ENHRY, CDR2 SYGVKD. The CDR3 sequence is CAISKGSGETQYF. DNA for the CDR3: TGTGCCATCAGCAAGGGATCGGGAGAGACCCAGTACTTC.